This T cell receptor beta chain was sequenced in a study of identical twins. The CDR3 has 13 amino acids. Germline-derived CDR1 and CDR2 are KGHSH and LQKENI. V was trimmed by 3 bases and J by 9 bases, leaving 15 bases between them. A few counts support this clonotype. The antigen is undetermined. A universal primer site was created by template switching, with the cDNA bearing unique molecular identifiers. One entry per CDR3 protein, called by TCRdb with MiXCR from the 5' RACE reads. This table has some 560,000 distinct CDR3 sequences, approximately 9.6% appearing once. Study-wide findings and caveats: Low generation-probability sequences were in excess among twin-shared out-of-frame alpha sequences.

This sample also appeared in a second study, on yellow fever vaccine responses in identical twins. That investigation notes: Vaccine-induced T cell responses in twins were reportedly observed to appear partly convergent, partly personalized.

The J gene is TRBJ2-7, the V gene TRBV18; D could derive from TRBD1 or TRBD2 (6 bases each). This TCR came from a woman younger than 35 in good health. Sequencing input: PBMCs. The CDR3 sequence: CASSPGPGGSQYF. The CDR3 DNA reads as TGTGCCAGCTCACCTGGACCCGGGGGCTCGCAGTACTTC.